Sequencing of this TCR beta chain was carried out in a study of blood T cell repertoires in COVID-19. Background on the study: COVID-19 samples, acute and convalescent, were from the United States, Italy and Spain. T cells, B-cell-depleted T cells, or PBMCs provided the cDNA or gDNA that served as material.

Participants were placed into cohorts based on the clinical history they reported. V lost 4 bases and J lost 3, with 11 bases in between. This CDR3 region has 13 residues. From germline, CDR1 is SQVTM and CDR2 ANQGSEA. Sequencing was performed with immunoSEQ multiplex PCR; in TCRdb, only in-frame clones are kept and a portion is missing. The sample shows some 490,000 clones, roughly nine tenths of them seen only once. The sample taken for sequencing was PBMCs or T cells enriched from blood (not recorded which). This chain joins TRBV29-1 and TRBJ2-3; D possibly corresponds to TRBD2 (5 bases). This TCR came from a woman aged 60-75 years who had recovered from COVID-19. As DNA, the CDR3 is TGCAGCGTTGTTGGATCGGGGACAGATACGCAGTATTTT. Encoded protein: CSVVGSGTDTQYF.